This T cell receptor beta chain was identified during a study of graft-versus-host responses after intestinal transplantation. Study as a whole: All of the recipients had induction that used anti-thymocyte globulin, then tacrolimus and steroids for around three years. General study results and limits: Some GvH clones appeared in ileal mucosa or blood before recipient bone marrow. Patients who carried graft-donor T cell macrochimerism also had high graft-versus-host to host-versus-graft clonal ratios in their allografts. Early post-transplant falls in HvG clones accompanied the peak levels of circulating GvH clones.

The CDR3 contains 15 residues. Germline values: CDR1 MGHRA, CDR2 YSYEKL. Trimming left V 4 bases short and J 4 bases short, with 17 bases between. Assay: immunoSEQ multiplex PCR; the TCRdb copy retains only in-frame clones and omits some. Here the sample spans fewer than 80,000 clones, 90% being singletons. Comment on this clone: Its specificity is not known.

The chain links TRBV4-1 to TRBJ2-7; TRBD2 is a possible D gene (5 bases). This specimen was unstimulated CD8+ T cells sorted from spleen or lymph node cells, taken before transplant. The sequence derives from a human donor who was the organ donor for an intestinal transplant. The CDR3 sequence: CASSPEGTDFYEQYF. In DNA form, the CDR3 reads TGCGCCAGCAGCCCCGAGGGAACAGATTTTTACGAGCAGTACTTC.